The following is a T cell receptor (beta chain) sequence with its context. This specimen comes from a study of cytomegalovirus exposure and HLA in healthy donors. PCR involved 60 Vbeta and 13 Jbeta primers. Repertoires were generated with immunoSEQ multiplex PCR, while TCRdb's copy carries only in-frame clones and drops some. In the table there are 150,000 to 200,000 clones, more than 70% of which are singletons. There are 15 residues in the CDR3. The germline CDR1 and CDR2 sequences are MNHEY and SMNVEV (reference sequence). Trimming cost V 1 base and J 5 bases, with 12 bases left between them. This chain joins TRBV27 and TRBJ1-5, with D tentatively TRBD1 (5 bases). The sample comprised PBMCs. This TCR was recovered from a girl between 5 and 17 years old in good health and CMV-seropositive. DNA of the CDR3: TGTGCCAGCAGTTTATTGGAATTCAGGGATCAGCCCCAGCATTTT. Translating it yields CASSLLEFRDQPQHF.